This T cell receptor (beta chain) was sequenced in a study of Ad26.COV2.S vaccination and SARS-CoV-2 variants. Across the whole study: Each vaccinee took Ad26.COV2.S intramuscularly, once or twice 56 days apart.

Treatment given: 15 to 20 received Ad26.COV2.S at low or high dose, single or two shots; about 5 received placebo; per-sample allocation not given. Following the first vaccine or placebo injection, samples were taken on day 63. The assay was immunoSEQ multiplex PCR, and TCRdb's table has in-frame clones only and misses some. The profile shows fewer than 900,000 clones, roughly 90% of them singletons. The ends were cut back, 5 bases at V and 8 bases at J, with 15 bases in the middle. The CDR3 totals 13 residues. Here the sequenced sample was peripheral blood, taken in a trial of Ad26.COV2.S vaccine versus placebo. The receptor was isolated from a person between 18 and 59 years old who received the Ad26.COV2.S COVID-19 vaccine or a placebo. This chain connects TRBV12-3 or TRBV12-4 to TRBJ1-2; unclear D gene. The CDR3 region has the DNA TGTGCCAGCAGTCCTACTCGGTTAGGGGGCTACACCTTC. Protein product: CASSPTRLGGYTF.